A single sample gave rise to the 12 T cell receptor beta chains below, sequenced in a study of cytomegalovirus exposure and HLA in healthy donors. In the PCR, 60 Vbeta and 13 Jbeta primers were used. TCRdb keeps only in-frame clones here, not all; method: immunoSEQ multiplex PCR. The sample lists tens of thousands of clones; roughly 85% were seen once. The sample taken for sequencing was PBMCs. Source of these receptors: a man aged 25-40 years in good health and CMV-seronegative.

V and J are TRBV19 and TRBJ1-1; D is ambiguous. Deletions cut 6 bases from V and 0 bases from J, with 17 bases between. The CDR3 loop spans 16 amino acids. Germline values: CDR1 LNHDA, CDR2 SQIVND (reference sequence). The CDR3 loop reads CASSRTRNDLNTEAFF. The DNA of the CDR3 is TGTGCCAGTAGCCGAACGAGGAATGACTTGAACACTGAAGCTTTCTTT. The full variable domain, its missing parts supplied by reference TRBV19 and TRBJ1-1, is DGGITQSPKYLFRKEGQNVTLSCEQNLNHDAMYWYRQDPGQGLRLIYYSQIVNDFQKGDIAEGYSVSREKKESFPLTVTSAQKNPTAFYLCASSRTRNDLNTEAFFGQGTRLTVV.

This clone has more than one count but fewer than ten. The gene calls are TRBV5-6 and TRBJ1-4; D is possibly TRBD1 (6 bases). Trimming took off 3 bases at V and 11 bases at J, with 11 bases between the two ends. The CDR3 covers 12 residues. CDR1 SGHDT and CDR2 YYEEEE come from the germline V gene. The CDR3 here is CASSSRGWKLFF. In DNA, the CDR3 is TGTGCCAGCAGCTCCAGGGGATGGAAACTGTTTTTT.

This clone came up a few times. The chain links TRBV30 to TRBJ1-5; D unclear. Germline lookup yields CDR1 GTSNPN and CDR2 SVGIG (reference sequence). The CDR3 is 13 residues long. The CDR3 here is CACGRSSNQPQHF. As DNA, the CDR3 is TGTGCTTGCGGAAGGAGTAGCAATCAGCCCCAGCATTTT.

This clone was counted a few times. The chain links TRBV28 to TRBJ2-4; 14 nucleotides match TRBD2. This CDR3 has 20 amino acids. In germline, CDR1 is MDHEN, CDR2 SYDVKM. V lost 5 bases and J lost 0; bases outside the gene matches: 12. The CDR3 loop reads CASSRGVPGLAGAAKNIQYF. As DNA, the CDR3 is TGTGCCAGCAGTAGGGGGGTCCCGGGACTAGCGGGGGCAGCCAAAAACATTCAGTACTTC.

This chain connects TRBV11-2 to TRBJ2-2; tentatively, D is TRBD2 (6 bases). This CDR3 has 14 amino acids. Germline V gene lookup returns CDR1 SGHAT and CDR2 FQNNGV. Trimming removed 5 bases from V and 1 base from J, with 8 bases in between. In DNA form, the CDR3 reads TGTGCCAGCAGCACGGGAGTGAACACCGGGGAGCTGTTTTTT. Translating it yields CASSTGVNTGELFF.

This clone was counted between two and nine times. The rearrangement links TRBV2 to TRBJ2-3, with a weak D call TRBD2 (7 bases). V shed 7 bases and J shed 1 base, with 15 bases lying between them. The CDR3 is 15 amino acids. Germline CDR1 and CDR2: SNHLY and FYNNEI. CDR3 DNA sequence: TGTGCCAGCAAGTGGGGGGGGGCCGGCACAGATACGCAGTATTTT. This codes for CASKWGGAGTDTQYF.

The chain joins TRBV7-2 to TRBJ1-4; D not certain. The CDR3 totals 15 residues. Germline-derived CDR1 and CDR2 are SGHTA and FQGNSA. V dropped 3 bases and J dropped 4 bases, with 12 bases sitting between them. CDR3 DNA sequence: TGTGCCAGCAGCTTGATTCGTGGCAGTAATGAAAAACTGTTTTTT. Its protein is CASSLIRGSNEKLFF.

This chain uses TRBV4-1 with TRBJ1-2, with D perhaps matching TRBD1 (5 bases). This CDR3 has 14 amino acids. Trimming shortened V by 2 bases and J by 6 bases, and 13 bases separated the two germline ends. CDR1 is MGHRA and CDR2 is YSYEKL in the germline V gene. CDR3 nucleotide sequence: TGCGCCAGCAGCCAACCCTTCGGGACTGATGGCTACACCTTC. This gives the protein CASSQPFGTDGYTF.

The rearrangement links TRBV9 to TRBJ2-1; D gene uncertain. The germline gives CDR1 SGDLS, CDR2 YYNGEE. There are 13 residues in the CDR3. V was cut by 0 bases and J by 9 bases, with 10 bases left in between. Here the CDR3 DNA reads TGTGCCAGCAGCGTAGGGTATGAGGTTGAGCAGTTCTTC. Translating it yields CASSVGYEVEQFF. The full variable domain, with the rest looked up from reference TRBV9 and TRBJ2-1, is DSGVTQTPKHLITATGQRVTLRCSPRSGDLSVYWYQQSLDQGLQFLIQYYNGEERAKGNILERFSAQQFPDLHSELNLSSLELGDSALYFCASSVGYEVEQFFGPGTRLTVL.

The V gene is TRBV11-2, the J gene TRBJ2-1, with D maybe TRBD2 (6 bases). V shed 5 bases and J shed 2 bases, with 13 bases lying between them. This CDR3 spans 15 amino acids. Germline V gene lookup returns CDR1 SGHAT and CDR2 FQNNGV. The CDR3 spells CASSGSGGAYNEQFF. Written as DNA, the CDR3 is TGTGCCAGCAGCGGGAGCGGAGGGGCCTACAATGAGCAGTTCTTC.

This rearrangement joins TRBV5-4 to TRBJ2-2; TRBD1 might be the D (6 bases). CDR1 and CDR2 (germline): SGHNT, YYREEE (reference sequence). Trimming took off 4 bases at V and 2 bases at J, with 12 bases between the two ends. The CDR3 sequence is 15 residues long. CDR3 sequence: CASSSNRVNTGELFF. Written as DNA, the CDR3 is TGTGCCAGCAGCAGTAACAGGGTCAACACCGGGGAGCTGTTTTTT. Combining the CDR3 with reference TRBV5-4 and TRBJ2-2 gives the whole variable domain ETGVTQSPTHLIKTRGQQVTLRCSSQSGHNTVSWYQQALGQGPQFIFQYYREEENGRGNFPPRFSGLQFPNYSSELNVNALELDDSALYLCASSSNRVNTGELFFGEGSRLTVL.

The V call is TRBV7-8, the J call TRBJ2-5, with D possibly being TRBD1 (5 bases). Germline V CDR1 and CDR2: SGHVS, FQNEAQ. Trimming removed 7 bases at V and 3 bases at J, with 27 bases between. This CDR3 has 18 residues. This CDR3 is CASTRQRTLTSIKETQYF. The CDR3 region has the DNA TGTGCCAGCACTCGACAGAGAACGCTTACCTCGATAAAAGAGACCCAGTACTTC.